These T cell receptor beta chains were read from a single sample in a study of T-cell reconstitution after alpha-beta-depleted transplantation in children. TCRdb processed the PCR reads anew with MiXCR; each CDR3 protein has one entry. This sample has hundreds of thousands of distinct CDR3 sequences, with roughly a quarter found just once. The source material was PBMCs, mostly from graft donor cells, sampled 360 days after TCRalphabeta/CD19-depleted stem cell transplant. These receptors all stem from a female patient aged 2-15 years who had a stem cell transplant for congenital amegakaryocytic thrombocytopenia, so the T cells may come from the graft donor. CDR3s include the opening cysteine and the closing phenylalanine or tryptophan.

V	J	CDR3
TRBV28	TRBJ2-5	CASRLAGKETQYF
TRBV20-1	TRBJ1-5	CSAENSNQPQHF
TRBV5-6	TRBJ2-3	CASSLVLRDRDTDTQYF
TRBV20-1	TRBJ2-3	CSARSGGISTDTQYF
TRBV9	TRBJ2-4	CASSPQRQNIQYF
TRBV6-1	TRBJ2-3	CASRISSGRFDTQYF
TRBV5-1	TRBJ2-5	CASSPTGTKEETQYF
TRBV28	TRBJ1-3	CAGGSGNTIYF
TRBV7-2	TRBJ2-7	CASSPPSVAYEQYF
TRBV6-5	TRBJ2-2	CASSHSTGELFF
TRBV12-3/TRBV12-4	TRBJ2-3	CASSLGTPSTDTQYF
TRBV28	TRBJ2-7	CASSFPLSGQWAAYEQYF
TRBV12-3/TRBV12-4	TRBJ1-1	CASSLGPERAFF
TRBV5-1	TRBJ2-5	CASSPSQGRASQYF
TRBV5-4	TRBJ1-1	CASSFRKGSAEAFF
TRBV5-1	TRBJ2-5	CASSLVGFGETQYF
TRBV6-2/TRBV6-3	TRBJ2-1	CASSTDRASSHNEQFF
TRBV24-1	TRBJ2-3	CATSRTGQQYF
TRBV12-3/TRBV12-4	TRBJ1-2	CASSLLSNYGYTF
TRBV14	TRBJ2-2	CASSPKQVLVGRELFF
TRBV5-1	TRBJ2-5	CASSLDREEETQYF
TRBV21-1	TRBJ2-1	CARNPGRRGLNEQFF
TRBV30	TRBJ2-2	CAWSVQWTGELFF